The rows below give T cell receptor beta chains drawn from one sample of a study of a mutant IDH1 vaccine in newly diagnosed glioma. Generated by immunoSEQ multiplex PCR, the TCRdb table keeps only in-frame clones and is missing some. The data show tens of thousands of clones, with around 85% seen just once and roughly 9% held by the top ten. These receptors have no identified antigens. Sequencing was performed on PBMCs, taken from a glioma patient whose treatment included an IDH1 peptide vaccine. The receptor source for this set is a woman between 50 and 59 years old with glioma. The CDR3 runs from the conserved cysteine through the conserved F or W. D genes are given only for firm matches. Rows may omit the clone size; those that give it use once, few, many or a size class.

d_gene,j_gene,abundance,v_gene,CDR3aa,CDR3nt
TRBD1,TRBJ1-2,-,TRBV29-1,CSVPRDRGLDGYTF,TGCAGCGTCCCCCGGGACAGGGGGCTAGATGGCTACACCTTC
TRBD1,TRBJ2-7,-,TRBV6-6,CASSYSTGSTYEQYF,TGTGCCAGCAGTTACTCGACAGGGAGTACCTACGAGCAGTACTTC
-,TRBJ2-1,once,TRBV5-4,CASSRGDEQFF,TGTGCCAGCAGCAGGGGGGATGAGCAGTTCTTC
-,TRBJ1-6,-,TRBV30,CAWDRLNSPLHF,TGTGCCTGGGACAGGTTAAATTCACCCCTCCACTTT
-,TRBJ1-2,-,TRBV4-1,CASRRPGDGYTF,TGCGCCAGCAGACGACCAGGGGATGGCTACACCTTC
-,TRBJ1-5,-,TRBV7-2,CASSSIGLGRQPQHF,TGTGCCAGCAGCTCGATAGGGTTGGGCAGGCAGCCCCAGCATTTT
-,TRBJ1-1,-,TRBV29-1,CSVATGPTDYTEAFF,TGCAGCGTGGCTACGGGACCGACAGATTACACTGAAGCTTTCTTT
-,TRBJ2-4,once,TRBV6-1,CASSESAPPKNIQYF,TGTGCCAGCAGTGAATCGGCTCCCCCCAAAAACATTCAGTACTTC
-,TRBJ1-1,-,TRBV19,CASTYMSTEAFF,TGTGCCAGTACATACATGAGCACTGAAGCTTTCTTT
-,TRBJ1-1,-,TRBV27,CASSSGLVTEAFF,TGTGCCAGCAGTTCGGGGCTGGTCACTGAAGCTTTCTTT
TRBD1,TRBJ2-7,-,TRBV5-4,CASSHMQGAGRYEQYF,TGTGCCAGCAGCCACATGCAGGGGGCGGGTCGGTACGAGCAGTACTTC
-,TRBJ1-4,-,TRBV14,CASSQERQANEKLFF,TGTGCCAGCAGCCAAGAACGTCAGGCGAATGAAAAACTGTTTTTT
TRBD1,TRBJ2-3,-,TRBV5-1,CASSFRGLSTDTQYF,TGCGCCAGCAGCTTCAGGGGGCTGAGCACAGATACGCAGTATTTT
TRBD1,TRBJ2-7,-,TRBV9,CASSPWTGTGEQYF,TGTGCCAGCAGCCCTTGGACAGGGACGGGCGAGCAGTACTTC
TRBD1,TRBJ2-1,-,TRBV2,CASIRGPSYNEQFF,TGTGCCAGCATAAGGGGGCCCTCCTACAATGAGCAGTTCTTC
-,TRBJ1-2,few,TRBV6-1,CASSLSSLTNYGYTF,TGTGCCAGCAGCCTCTCCTCCCTAACTAACTATGGCTACACCTTC
-,TRBJ1-4,few,TRBV7-9,CASSLAGRGGTNEKLFF,TGTGCCAGCAGCTTAGCGGGCAGGGGAGGAACTAATGAAAAACTGTTTTTT